The T cell receptor (beta chain) described here comes from a study of cytomegalovirus exposure and HLA in healthy donors. Trimming stripped 4 bases from V and 2 bases from J, with 12 bases between. Germline V gene lookup returns CDR1 SQVTM and CDR2 ANQGSEA. This CDR3 spans 13 amino acids. Study observations and caveats: As a later analysis showed, a missense DCLRE1C variant was linked to trimming of TCR beta V- and J-genes. It was shown in a later analysis that HLA-associated TCR beta chains were more clonally expanded than other, equally common chains. A few CMV-associated chains proved CMV antigen-specific in vitro.

13 Jbeta primers and 60 Vbeta primers were used for the PCR. Profiling relied on immunoSEQ multiplex PCR, and the TCRdb table lists in-frame clones only, not all of them. The sample holds about 130,000 clones, 70% to 85% seen once. A remark on this clone: No antigen is known for it.

Each of the donors was a healthy bone marrow donor. The receptor's source is a male donor in good health and CMV-seropositive. Sequencing used PBMCs. This chain uses TRBV29-1 with TRBJ2-7, with a weak D call TRBD1 (6 bases). Here the CDR3 DNA reads TGCAGCGTTGGTATTGGGACAACCTACGAGCAGTACTTC. Translating it yields CSVGIGTTYEQYF.